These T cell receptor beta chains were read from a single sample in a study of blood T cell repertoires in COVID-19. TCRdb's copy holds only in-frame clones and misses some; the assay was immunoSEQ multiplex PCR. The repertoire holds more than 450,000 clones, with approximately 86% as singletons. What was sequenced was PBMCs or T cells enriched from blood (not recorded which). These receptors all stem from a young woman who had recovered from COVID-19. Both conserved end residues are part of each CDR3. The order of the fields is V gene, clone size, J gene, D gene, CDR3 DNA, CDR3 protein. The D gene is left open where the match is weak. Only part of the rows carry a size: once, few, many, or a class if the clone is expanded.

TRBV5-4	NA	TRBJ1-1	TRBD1	TGTGCCAGCAGCTCCCAGGGGGCGCGGAACACTGAAGCTTTCTTT	CASSSQGARNTEAFF
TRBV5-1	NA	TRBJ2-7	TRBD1	TGCGCCAGCAGCCCGAAGACAGGGGCGGGCGAGCAGTACTTC	CASSPKTGAGEQYF
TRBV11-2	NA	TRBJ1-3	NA	TGTGCCAGCAGCTTACAGCGCATCTCTGGAAACACCATATATTTT	CASSLQRISGNTIYF
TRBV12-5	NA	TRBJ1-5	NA	TGTGCTAGTGCCCCCCCGGAGCAGCCCCAGCATTTT	CASAPPEQPQHF
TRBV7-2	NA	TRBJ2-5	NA	TGTGCCAGCAGCTGGCAGAACCAAGAGACCCAGTACTTC	CASSWQNQETQYF
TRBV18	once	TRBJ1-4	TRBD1	TGTGCCAGCTCACTCAGGGGGAACGATGAAAAACTGTTTTTT	CASSLRGNDEKLFF
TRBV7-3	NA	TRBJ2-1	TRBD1	TGTGCCAGCAGCCTAACCCGGGACAGGGGAAATGAGCAGTTCTTC	CASSLTRDRGNEQFF
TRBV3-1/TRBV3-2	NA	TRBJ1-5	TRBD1	TGTGCCAGCAGCCCCCAGGGGGATCAGCCCCAGCATTTT	CASSPQGDQPQHF
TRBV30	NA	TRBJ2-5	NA	TGTGCCTCTGGCCCGGGCGGGGAGACCCAGTACTTC	CASGPGGETQYF
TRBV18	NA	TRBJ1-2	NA	TGTGCCAGCTCCCCGACTGTTTTGGGAGGGTATGGCTACACCTTC	CASSPTVLGGYGYTF
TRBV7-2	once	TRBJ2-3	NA	TGTGCCAGCAGCGCAAGGCGACTTGGAGGGGATACGCAGTATTTT	CASSARRLGGDTQYF
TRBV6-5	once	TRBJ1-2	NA	TGTGCCAGCATCCCCGGGGGGGCGGATAACTATGGCTACACCTTC	CASIPGGADNYGYTF
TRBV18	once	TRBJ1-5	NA	TGTGCCAGCTCATTATCAGGGAATCAGCCCCAGCATTTT	CASSLSGNQPQHF
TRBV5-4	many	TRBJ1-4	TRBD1	TGTGCCAGCAGCCTTACGGGACAGGGGACTGAAAAACTGTTTTTT	CASSLTGQGTEKLFF
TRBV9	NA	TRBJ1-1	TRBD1	TGTGCCAGCTCCAGGGGGCGGACGAGTACTGAAGCTTTCTTT	CASSRGRTSTEAFF
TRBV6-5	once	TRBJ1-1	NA	TGTGCCAGCCGCCTGGAGGTGAACACTGAAGCTTTCTTT	CASRLEVNTEAFF
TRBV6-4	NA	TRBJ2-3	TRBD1	TGTGCCAGCAGTGCAGGGGGAGATACGCAGTATTTT	CASSAGGDTQYF
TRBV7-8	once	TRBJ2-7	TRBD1	TGTGCCAGCAGCCTCTCAGGGGGCCTGAGCTCCTACGAGCAGTACTTC	CASSLSGGLSSYEQYF
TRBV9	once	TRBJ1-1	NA	TGTGCCAGCAGCGTGGGCTACAACACTGAAGCTTTCTTT	CASSVGYNTEAFF
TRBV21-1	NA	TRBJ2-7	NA	TGTGCCAGCAGGGTGGGACTAGCGGGGGGAGGGCAGTACTTC	CASRVGLAGGGQYF
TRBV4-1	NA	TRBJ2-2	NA	TGCGCCAGCAGCATAAACCTCATATGGGGGAGGAGCACCGGGGAGCTGTTTTTT	CASSINLIWGRSTGELFF
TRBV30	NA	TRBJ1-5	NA	TGTGCCTGGAGTGTAATCTCGCGGCGGGGGGCAATTCCGCCCCAGCATTTT	CAWSVISRRGAIPPQHF
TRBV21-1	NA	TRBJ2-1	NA	TGTGCCGTACTAGCGGGGGCCTACAATGAGCAGTTCTTC	CAVLAGAYNEQFF
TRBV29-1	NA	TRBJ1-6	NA	TGCAGCATTACTTTGGGCCCAGGAAGGAATTCACCCCTCCACTTT	CSITLGPGRNSPLHF
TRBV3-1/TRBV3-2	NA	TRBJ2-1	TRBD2	TGTGCCAGCAGCCCCTTGGGACTAGCGGAGAGGGATGAGCAGTTCTTC	CASSPLGLAERDEQFF
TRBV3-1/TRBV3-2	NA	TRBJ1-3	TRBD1	TGTGCCAGCAGCCAAGTGACAGGGTCTGGAAACACCATATATTTT	CASSQVTGSGNTIYF
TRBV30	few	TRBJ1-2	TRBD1	TGTGCCTGGAGTGCCCAGACAGGGGGCGCGTATGGCTACACCTTC	CAWSAQTGGAYGYTF
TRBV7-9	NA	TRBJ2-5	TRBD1	TGTGCCAGCGTCCCTTCTCAAGGGACAGTCCAAGAGACCCAGTACTTC	CASVPSQGTVQETQYF
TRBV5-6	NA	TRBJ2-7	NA	TGTGCCAGCACCGCTTTCGGGGGGCCGACCCACGAGCAGTACTTC	CASTAFGGPTHEQYF
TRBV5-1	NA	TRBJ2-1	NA	TGCGCCAGCAGCTTGACTAGCAATGAGCAGTTCTTC	CASSLTSNEQFF
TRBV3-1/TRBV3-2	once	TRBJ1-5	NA	TGTGCCAGCAGCCCCGCCGGGGCAGGGGTTTCCCAGCCCCAGCATTTT	CASSPAGAGVSQPQHF
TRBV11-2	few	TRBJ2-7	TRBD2	TGTGCCAGCAGCCCCGGGGGGTACTACGAGCAGTACTTC	CASSPGGYYEQYF
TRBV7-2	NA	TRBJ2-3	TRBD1	TGTGCCAGCAGCTCTCGACAGGGTAGACGCACAGATACGCAGTATTTT	CASSSRQGRRTDTQYF
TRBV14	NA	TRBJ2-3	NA	TGTGCCAGCAGCCAAGAGCAGGGCCAGAGCACAGATACGCAGTATTTT	CASSQEQGQSTDTQYF
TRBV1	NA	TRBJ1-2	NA	TGCACCAGCAGCCTCCCTGGCACAGGGGGCGGCTATGGCTACACCTTC	CTSSLPGTGGGYGYTF
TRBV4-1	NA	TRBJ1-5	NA	TGCGCCAGCAGCCAAGTGGGGCAGGGATCTGATCAGCCCCAGCATTTT	CASSQVGQGSDQPQHF
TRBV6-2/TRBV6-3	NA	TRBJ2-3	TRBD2	TGTGCCAGCAGTTACCCGGCGACTAGCGGGGACTGGGATACGCAGTATTTT	CASSYPATSGDWDTQYF
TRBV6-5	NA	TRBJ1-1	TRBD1	TGTGCCAGCAGGAGGGACAGTTCGGACACTGAAGCTTTCTTT	CASRRDSSDTEAFF